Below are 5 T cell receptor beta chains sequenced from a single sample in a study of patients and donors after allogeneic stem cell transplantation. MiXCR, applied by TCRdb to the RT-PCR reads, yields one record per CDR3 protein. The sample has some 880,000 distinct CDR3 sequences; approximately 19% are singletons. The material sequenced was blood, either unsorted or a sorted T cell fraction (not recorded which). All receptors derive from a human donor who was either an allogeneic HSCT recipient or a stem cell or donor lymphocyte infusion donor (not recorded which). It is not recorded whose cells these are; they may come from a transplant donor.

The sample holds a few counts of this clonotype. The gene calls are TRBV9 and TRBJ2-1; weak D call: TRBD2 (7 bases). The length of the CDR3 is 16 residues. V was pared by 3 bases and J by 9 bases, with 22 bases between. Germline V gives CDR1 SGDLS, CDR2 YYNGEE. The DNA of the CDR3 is TGTGCCAGCAGCGCCGATTCGGGGGGCCTACAGGGTGAGCAGTTCTTC. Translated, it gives CASSADSGGLQGEQFF.

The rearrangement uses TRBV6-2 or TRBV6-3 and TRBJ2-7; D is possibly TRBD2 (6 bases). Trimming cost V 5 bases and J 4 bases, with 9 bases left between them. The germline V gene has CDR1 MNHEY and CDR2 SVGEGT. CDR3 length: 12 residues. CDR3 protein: CASSIRGYEQYF. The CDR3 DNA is TGTGCCAGCAGTATACGGGGGTACGAGCAGTACTTC.

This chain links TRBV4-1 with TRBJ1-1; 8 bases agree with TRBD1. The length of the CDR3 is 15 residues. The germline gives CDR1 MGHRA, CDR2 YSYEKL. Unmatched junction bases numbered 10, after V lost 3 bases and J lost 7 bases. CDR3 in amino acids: CASSHRDRPDLEAFF. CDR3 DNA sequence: TGCGCCAGCAGCCACCGGGACAGGCCCGATCTTGAAGCTTTCTTT.

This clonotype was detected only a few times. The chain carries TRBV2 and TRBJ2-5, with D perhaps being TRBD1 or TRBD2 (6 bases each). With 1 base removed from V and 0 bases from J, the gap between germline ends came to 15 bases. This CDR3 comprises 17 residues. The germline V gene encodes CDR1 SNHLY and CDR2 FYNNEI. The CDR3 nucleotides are TGTGCCAGCAGTGAAGAGGGGGGCGGGCAGTACCAAGAGACCCAGTACTTC. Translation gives CASSEEGGGQYQETQYF.

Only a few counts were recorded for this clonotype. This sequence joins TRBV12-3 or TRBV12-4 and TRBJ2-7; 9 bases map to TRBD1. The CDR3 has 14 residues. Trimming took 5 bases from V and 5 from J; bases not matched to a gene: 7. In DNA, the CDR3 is TGTGCCAGCAGTCCCGGGACAGGGTACCACGAGCAGTACTTC. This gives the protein CASSPGTGYHEQYF.